One and the same sample provided the 24 T cell receptor beta chains below, sequenced in a study of shared clonotypes between healthy human individuals. Clones were sequenced by immunoSEQ multiplex PCR, and TCRdb holds only the in-frame ones, with some missing. Of hundreds of thousands of clones detected, 60% to 75% appear once; the ten largest clones hold under 2%. The sequenced material came from memory CD4+ T cells sorted from blood. Subset given: CD45RA-negative fraction. These TCRs come from a woman in her 30s in good health.

The V call is TRBV7-2, the J call TRBJ2-1; no clear D. The germline V and J ends were trimmed by 5 bases and 10 bases, with 21 bases remaining between them. Germline V gives CDR1 SGHTA, CDR2 FQGNSA. The CDR3 extends over 15 amino acids. The CDR3 loop is CASSPMAGRRTEQFF. CDR3 in DNA: TGTGCCAGCAGCCCGATGGCTGGGCGAAGGACGGAGCAGTTCTTC.

The chain links TRBV9 to TRBJ2-7; TRBD2 agrees at 9 bases. With V trimmed by 0 bases and J by 0 bases, 4 bases remained unmatched. The CDR3 extends over 16 amino acids. The V gene's germline CDR1 is SGDLS and CDR2 YYNGEE. The CDR3 loop reads CASSVDGSGSSYEQYF. In DNA, the CDR3 is TGTGCCAGCAGCGTAGATGGTAGCGGGAGCTCCTACGAGCAGTACTTC.

V and J are TRBV5-1 and TRBJ2-3, with D perhaps being TRBD1 or TRBD2 (5 bases each). V was pared by 4 bases and J by 2 bases, with 14 bases between. The germline gives CDR1 SGHRS, CDR2 YFSETQ. The CDR3 extends over 15 amino acids. This CDR3 is CASSVGGVDTDTQYF. CDR3 nucleotide sequence: TGCGCCAGCAGCGTTGGGGGAGTCGACACAGATACGCAGTATTTT.

The gene calls are TRBV19 and TRBJ1-5, with D uncertain. Trimming pared 5 bases from V and 2 bases from J, leaving 10 bases between. Germline V gene sequence: CDR1 LNHDA, CDR2 SQIVND (reference sequence). The CDR3 runs 14 residues. CDR3 residues: CASSLSVGNQPQHF. The DNA for the CDR3 is TGTGCCAGTAGTTTAAGTGTTGGCAATCAGCCCCAGCATTTT.

J is TRBJ1-1 and V is TRBV25-1; D remains ambiguous. V lost 10 bases and J lost 1, with 13 bases in between. This CDR3 comprises 13 residues. CDR1 is MGHDK, CDR2 SYGVNS, per germline. The CDR3 DNA follows: TGTGCCACCTTCCCCCCCCAGAACACTGAAGCTTTCTTT. It translates to CATFPPQNTEAFF. The entire variable domain, with the rest obtained from reference TRBV25-1 and TRBJ1-1, is as follows: EADIYQTPRYLVIGTGKKITLECSQTMGHDKMYWYQQDPGMELHLIHYSYGVNSTEKGDLSSESTVSRIRTEHFPLTLESARPSHTSQYLCATFPPQNTEAFFGQGTRLTVV.

This clone was detected only a few times. V is TRBV19 and J is TRBJ1-1; D gene uncertain. Trimming removed 6 bases from V and 5 bases from J, with 16 bases in between. Per germline, CDR1 LNHDA and CDR2 SQIVND (reference sequence). The CDR3 runs to 14 residues. The CDR3 reads CASRVGVAWTEAFF. The CDR3 region has the DNA TGTGCCAGTAGAGTTGGGGTTGCTTGGACTGAAGCTTTCTTT. Full variable domain (outside the CDR3, taken from reference TRBV19 and TRBJ1-1): DGGITQSPKYLFRKEGQNVTLSCEQNLNHDAMYWYRQDPGQGLRLIYYSQIVNDFQKGDIAEGYSVSREKKESFPLTVTSAQKNPTAFYLCASRVGVAWTEAFFGQGTRLTVV.

The rearrangement joins TRBV7-9 to TRBJ1-3; D may be TRBD1 (5 bases). Trimming cost V 5 bases and J 3 bases, with 11 bases left between them. Germline loops: CDR1 SEHNR, CDR2 FQNEAQ (reference sequence). The CDR3 is 14 residues long. This CDR3 is CASSLGTDGNTIYF. The CDR3 DNA is TGTGCCAGCAGCCTGGGGACGGATGGAAACACCATATATTTT.

This chain joins TRBV7-8 and TRBJ1-5, with D possibly TRBD1 on 6 matching bases. The ends were cut back, 5 bases at V and 1 base at J, with 9 bases in the middle. CDR1 and CDR2 from the germline V gene are SGHVS and FQNEAQ. The CDR3 loop spans 14 amino acids. The CDR3 region has the DNA TGTGCCAGCAGCCGGGGGCAAAGCAATCAGCCCCAGCATTTT. Protein: CASSRGQSNQPQHF.

The V gene is TRBV7-2, the J gene TRBJ2-6; 10 bases fit TRBD2. V shed 3 bases and J 0 bases; nucleotides not matched to a gene: 2. From germline, CDR1 is SGHTA and CDR2 FQGNSA. The CDR3 has 17 residues. CDR3 sequence: CASSFTSGDSGANVLTF. The CDR3, as DNA: TGTGCCAGCAGCTTTACTAGCGGGGACTCTGGGGCCAACGTCCTGACTTTC. The full variable domain, rest sourced from reference TRBV7-2 and TRBJ2-6, is GAGVSQSPSNKVTEKGKDVELRCDPISGHTALYWYRQSLGQGLEFLIYFQGNSAPDKSGLPSDRFSAERTGGSVSTLTIQRTQQEDSAVYLCASSFTSGDSGANVLTFGAGSRLTVL.

This clone has just one count. The chain recombines TRBV19 with TRBJ2-7; D unresolved. V was cut by 8 bases and J by 0 bases, with 11 bases left in between. Germline values: CDR1 LNHDA, CDR2 SQIVND (reference sequence). This CDR3 comprises 13 residues. CDR3 DNA: TGTGCCAGTGGTACAAGGAGCTCCTACGAGCAGTACTTC. This encodes CASGTRSSYEQYF.

J is TRBJ2-1 and V is TRBV4-1, with 9 bases identical to TRBD1. The CDR3 is made up of 15 amino acids. The germline V gene encodes CDR1 MGHRA and CDR2 YSYEKL. V was clipped by 4 bases and J by 2 bases; unmatched bases: 3. The CDR3 DNA sequence: TGCGCCAGCAGCCCGGGACAGGGCCCCTACAATGAGCAGTTCTTC. It translates to CASSPGQGPYNEQFF.

The genes are TRBV10-1 and TRBJ2-5, with 7 bases fitting TRBD2. Trimming cost V 0 bases and J 5 bases; bases outside gene matches: 9. The CDR3 runs to 16 residues. Germline V gene lookup returns CDR1 WNHNN and CDR2 SYGVQD (reference sequence). CDR3 protein: CASSESLGLEYETQYF. In DNA form, the CDR3 reads TGCGCCAGCAGTGAGTCATTAGGACTAGAATATGAGACCCAGTACTTC.

This clone was seen a few times. The CDR3 sequence is CASSQSNSGERYGYTF. CDR3 sequence (DNA): TGCGCCAGCAGCCAGAGTAACTCAGGGGAACGATATGGCTACACCTTC. The chain joins TRBV4-1 to TRBJ1-2, with a possible D match to TRBD1 (6 bases). Per germline, CDR1 MGHRA and CDR2 YSYEKL. Trimming removed 3 bases from V and 5 bases from J, with 19 bases in between. CDR3 length: 16 amino acids.

With regard to this clone: This may arise from a read error, as a much more abundant clone is one base away. At the DNA level, this CDR3 is encoded by other sequences in the same sample as well. This rearrangement joins TRBV11-2 to TRBJ2-7; 7 nucleotides line up with TRBD2. With V trimmed by 5 bases and J by 3 bases, 7 bases remained unmatched. CDR1 SGHAT and CDR2 FQNNGV come from the germline V gene. CDR3 length equals 14 residues. The CDR3 here is CASSPQRDSYEQYF. In DNA, the CDR3 is TGTGCCAGCAGCCCGCAGCGGGATAGCTACGAGCAGTACTTC.

This rearrangement joins TRBV29-1 to TRBJ2-1; D uncertain. The germline CDR1 and CDR2 sequences are SQVTM and ANQGSEA. Trimming shortened V by 6 bases and J by 6 bases, and 18 bases separated the two germline ends. This CDR3 is 14 amino acids long. The CDR3 nucleotides read TGCAGCGTATTGGCCGGATTTTCAGGCAATGAGCAGTTCTTC. Translated, it gives CSVLAGFSGNEQFF.

This clone showed up just a few times. The same CDR3 is also encoded by other DNA sequences in this sample. V is TRBV5-1 and J is TRBJ2-7; 11 bases align to TRBD2. Trimming took 1 base from V and 1 from J; bases not matched to a gene: 1. There are 15 residues in the CDR3. The germline gives CDR1 SGHRS, CDR2 YFSETQ. Written as DNA, the CDR3 is TGCGCCAGCAGCTTGAGACTAGCGGGATCCTACGAGCAGTACTTC. Translating it yields CASSLRLAGSYEQYF. The full variable domain, in which reference TRBV5-1 and TRBJ2-7 provide the parts outside the CDR3, is KAGVTQTPRYLIKTRGQQVTLSCSPISGHRSVSWYQQTPGQGLQFLFEYFSETQRNKGNFPGRFSGRQFSNSRSEMNVSTLELGDSALYLCASSLRLAGSYEQYFGPGTRLTVT.

This sequence joins TRBV9 and TRBJ2-2; 7 bases map to TRBD1. The CDR3 is 14 amino acids. V gave up 4 bases and J gave up 3 bases; unmatched junction bases: 3. The germline V gene encodes CDR1 SGDLS and CDR2 YYNGEE. CDR3 DNA: TGTGCCAGCAGCCAGGGACAGTACACCGGGGAGCTGTTTTTT. It translates to CASSQGQYTGELFF.

This sequence joins TRBV10-2 and TRBJ1-1, with 8 nucleotides matching TRBD1. Germline CDR1 is WSHSY and CDR2 is SAAADI. The length of the CDR3 is 15 residues. J lost 5 bases, V lost 3 bases, and 8 bases had no gene match. The CDR3 nucleotides read TGCGCCAGCAGTGACCAGCAGGGGGCTGGGACTGAAGCTTTCTTT. Translated: CASSDQQGAGTEAFF.

A few counts support this clone. J is TRBJ2-7 and V is TRBV28, with TRBD2 as a possible D gene (5 bases). From germline, CDR1 is MDHEN and CDR2 SYDVKM. The V end was cut by 6 bases, the J end by 0 bases, with 15 bases between. The CDR3 sequence is 15 residues long. DNA of the CDR3: TGTGCCAGCAGGATTGGAGGACGAGACTCCTACGAGCAGTACTTC. Its protein product is CASRIGGRDSYEQYF.

This clone was detected once. The chain combines TRBV6-6 with TRBJ1-1; a weak D match, TRBD1 (6 bases). The CDR3 covers 15 residues. V lost 5 bases to trimming and J lost 0 bases, with 13 bases between them. CDR1 and CDR2 from the germline V gene are MNHNY and SVGAGI (reference sequence). CDR3 loop: CASSSHGGMNTEAFF. CDR3 nucleotide sequence: TGTGCCAGCAGTAGCCACGGGGGCATGAACACTGAAGCTTTCTTT.

This chain links TRBV15 with TRBJ2-7; 8 nucleotides line up with TRBD1. The CDR3 is 13 residues long. The V gene end was trimmed by 9 bases and the J gene end by 0 bases; junction bases not matched to a gene: 4. CDR1 and CDR2 from the germline V gene are LNHNV and YYDKDF (reference sequence). The CDR3 protein is CATGTGSSYEQYF. DNA of the CDR3: TGTGCCACAGGGACAGGAAGCTCCTACGAGCAGTACTTC.

In this sample, this clone turned up once. The rearrangement links TRBV4-1 to TRBJ2-7, with 7 bases aligning to TRBD2. Germline V gene data show CDR1 as MGHRA and CDR2 as YSYEKL. The trim removed 3 bases at V and 2 bases at J, leaving 7 bases unmatched. The CDR3 totals 15 residues. The CDR3 bases are TGCGCCAGCAGCCAGACAGAGCGGGACCCCTACGAGCAGTACTTC. Its protein product is CASSQTERDPYEQYF.

This clone is a singleton in its sample. CDR3 nucleotides: TGTGCCAGCAGTTTAGTAGGGGAATGGAGCAATCAGCCCCAGCATTTT. It codes for CASSLVGEWSNQPQHF. The genes are TRBV28 and TRBJ1-5; the D gene is possibly TRBD1 (5 bases). CDR1 MDHEN and CDR2 SYDVKM come from the germline V gene. The CDR3 contains 16 residues. The ends were cut back, 2 bases at V and 1 base at J, with 12 bases in the middle.

There are many counts of this clone. V usage is TRBV2 and J usage is TRBJ2-5, with 7 bases fitting TRBD2. The V gene end was trimmed by 3 bases and the J gene end by 9 bases; junction bases not matched to a gene: 13. The CDR3 contains 15 residues. Germline CDR1 SNHLY, CDR2 FYNNEI. DNA of the CDR3: TGTGCCAGCAGTGAGTTGACTAGCCTCACCACACCCCAGTACTTC. It codes for CASSELTSLTTPQYF.